Listed below are T cell receptor beta chains from one sample, sequenced in a study of blood T cell repertoires in COVID-19. Assay used: immunoSEQ multiplex PCR; TCRdb lists only in-frame clones, some missing. The table has hundreds of thousands of clones, around 85% seen once. The sample consisted of PBMCs or T cells enriched from blood (not recorded which). The receptor set was obtained from a woman between 45 and 60 years old in a cohort exposed to, infected with or recovered from COVID-19 (not recorded which). The conserved cysteine and the conserved F or W are not part of the CDR3 here.

v_call	j_call	cdr3_aa
TRBV4-3	TRBJ2-3	ASSQEGPPSGGANTQY
TRBV29-1	TRBJ2-1	SVTRLAGRDNEQF
TRBV19	TRBJ2-3	ASSYPSGGTDTQY
TRBV7-2	TRBJ2-2	ASVGGSGGIQAGELF
TRBV5-6	TRBJ2-7	ASSRRTSGSYEQY
TRBV5-8	TRBJ1-3	ASTLTGTGNTIY
TRBV28	TRBJ1-4	ASSLGFSTNEKLF
TRBV3-1/TRBV3-2	TRBJ1-1	ASSLGQGEDTEAF
TRBV2	TRBJ1-2	ASSESYGYT
TRBV27	TRBJ1-4	ASSLLGAGEKLF
TRBV7-2	TRBJ2-2	ASSLTPGLNTGELF
TRBV29-1	TRBJ1-2	SVAFRVGANYGYT
TRBV11-3	TRBJ1-5	ASSLDPGGRSNQPQH
TRBV5-1	TRBJ2-1	ASVLGTAYNEQF
TRBV4-2	TRBJ2-2	ASSHSSGGYITGELF
TRBV19	TRBJ2-4	ASSIGGLAKNIQY
TRBV28	TRBJ1-1	ASRGRDGDTEAF
TRBV7-8	TRBJ2-3	ASSRSGGPKDTQY
TRBV29-1	TRBJ1-2	SVEGGQGAYGYT
TRBV6-2/TRBV6-3	TRBJ2-7	ASSKANGDEQY
TRBV2	TRBJ2-5	ASSPTGSRETQY
TRBV12-3/TRBV12-4	TRBJ1-2	ASSLGQLYGYT
TRBV5-1	TRBJ2-3	ASSLSGGGDTQY
TRBV18	TRBJ2-7	ASSPQGTSGEVRGQY
TRBV28	TRBJ2-5	ASRLQGQETQY
TRBV7-2	TRBJ1-3	ASSSRLPSGNTIY
TRBV13	TRBJ1-2	ASSLAPGRNGYT
TRBV5-1	TRBJ1-1	ASSFHRTGSNTEAF